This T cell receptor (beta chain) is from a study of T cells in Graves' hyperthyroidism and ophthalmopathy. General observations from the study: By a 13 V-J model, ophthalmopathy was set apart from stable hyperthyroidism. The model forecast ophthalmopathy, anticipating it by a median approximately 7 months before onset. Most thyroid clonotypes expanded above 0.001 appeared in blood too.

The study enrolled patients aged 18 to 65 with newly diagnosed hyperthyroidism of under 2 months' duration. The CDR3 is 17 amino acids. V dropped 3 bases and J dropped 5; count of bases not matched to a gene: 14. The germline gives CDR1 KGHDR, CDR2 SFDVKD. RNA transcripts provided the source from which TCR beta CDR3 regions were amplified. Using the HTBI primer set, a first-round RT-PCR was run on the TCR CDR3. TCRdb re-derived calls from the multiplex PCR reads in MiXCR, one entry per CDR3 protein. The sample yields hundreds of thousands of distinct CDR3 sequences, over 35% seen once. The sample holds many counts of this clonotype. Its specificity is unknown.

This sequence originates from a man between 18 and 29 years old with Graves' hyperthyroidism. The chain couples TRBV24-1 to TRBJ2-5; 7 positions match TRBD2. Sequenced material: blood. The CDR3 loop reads CATSDPNQSGNGETQYF. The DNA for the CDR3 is TGTGCCACCAGTGATCCAAACCAGAGCGGGAACGGGGAGACCCAGTACTTC.